This section outlines one T cell receptor beta chain sequence together with its context. Its antigen remains unidentified. The data derive from a study of T cells in Graves' hyperthyroidism and ophthalmopathy. Overall study results and limits: The majority of expanded thyroid clonotypes above 0.001 also appeared in blood.

V gave up 6 bases and J gave up 8 bases, with 16 bases separating them. The CDR3 is 12 amino acids. Germline V gene sequence: CDR1 DFQATT, CDR2 SNEGSKA (reference sequence). TCR beta CDR3 regions were amplified from RNA transcripts. Initially, a first-round RT-PCR of the TCR CDR3 employed the HTBI primer set. TCRdb ran MiXCR on the multiplex PCR reads and lists one entry per CDR3 protein. The profile covers about 640,000 distinct CDR3 sequences, with less than 25% appearing a single time and 30% to 40% taken by the ten largest. This receptor was obtained from a young man with Graves' ophthalmopathy. Material for sequencing was blood. The V and J genes are TRBV20-1 and TRBJ1-2; a possible D gene is TRBD1 (6 bases). For the CDR3, the DNA is TGCAGTGCCTTCGGGGGCGCCGAGGGCTACACCTTC. Encoded protein: CSAFGGAEGYTF.